These T cell receptor beta chains were read from a single sample in a study of early T cells in non-severe SARS-CoV-2 infection. TCRdb passed the 5' RACE reads through MiXCR, listing each CDR3 protein once. The sample comprises 55,000 to 75,000 distinct CDR3 sequences, 10% to 15% of which are singletons, and around 1.7% rests with the top ten. Material for sequencing was whole blood. The receptors shown here come from an adult who was a healthcare worker with PCR-confirmed SARS-CoV-2 infection or an uninfected control (not recorded which). Both conserved end residues are part of each CDR3. D genes are given only for firm matches. Clone size, where shown, is once, few, many, or a class for clones that have expanded.

j_gene: TRBJ2-7
abundance: -
d_gene: TRBD1
v_gene: TRBV19
CDR3aa: CASQGQGNEQYF
CDR3nt: TGTGCCAGCCAAGGACAGGGGAACGAGCAGTACTTC

j_gene: TRBJ2-1
abundance: few
d_gene: -
v_gene: TRBV7-9
CDR3aa: CASSLGDLGNEQFF
CDR3nt: TGTGCCAGCAGCTTGGGTGACTTGGGGAATGAGCAGTTCTTC

j_gene: TRBJ2-1
abundance: -
d_gene: TRBD2
v_gene: TRBV20-1
CDR3aa: CSARVGLAAYNEQFF
CDR3nt: TGCAGTGCTAGAGTGGGTCTAGCGGCCTACAATGAGCAGTTCTTC

j_gene: TRBJ2-7
abundance: many
d_gene: TRBD2
v_gene: TRBV7-2
CDR3aa: CASSLLRGGEQYF
CDR3nt: TGTGCCAGCAGCTTACTCCGGGGGGGCGAGCAGTACTTC

j_gene: TRBJ2-3
abundance: few
d_gene: -
v_gene: TRBV9
CDR3aa: CASNRLSTDTQYF
CDR3nt: TGTGCCAGCAATAGACTAAGCACAGATACGCAGTATTTT

j_gene: TRBJ2-4
abundance: many
d_gene: -
v_gene: TRBV12-3/TRBV12-4
CDR3aa: CATRLGGAKNIQYF
CDR3nt: TGTGCCACTCGTTTGGGGGGTGCCAAAAACATTCAGTACTTC

j_gene: TRBJ1-2
abundance: -
d_gene: -
v_gene: TRBV6-2/TRBV6-3
CDR3aa: CASSRPINLYGYTF
CDR3nt: TGTGCCAGCAGTCGCCCCATTAACCTCTATGGCTACACCTTC

j_gene: TRBJ1-5
abundance: -
d_gene: TRBD1
v_gene: TRBV18
CDR3aa: CASSAGQVNQPQHF
CDR3nt: TGTGCCAGCTCGGCAGGACAGGTTAATCAGCCCCAGCATTTT

j_gene: TRBJ2-7
abundance: few
d_gene: -
v_gene: TRBV6-5
CDR3aa: CASSYSGAQGHEQYF
CDR3nt: TGTGCCAGCAGTTACTCGGGGGCGCAGGGCCACGAGCAGTACTTC

j_gene: TRBJ2-5
abundance: few
d_gene: -
v_gene: TRBV12-3/TRBV12-4
CDR3aa: CASTPGHPRGETQYF
CDR3nt: TGTGCCAGCACCCCGGGCCATCCGAGGGGAGAGACCCAGTACTTC

j_gene: TRBJ2-3
abundance: few
d_gene: TRBD1
v_gene: TRBV10-3
CDR3aa: CAISEEKGQGGDTQYF
CDR3nt: TGTGCCATCAGTGAAGAGAAGGGACAGGGAGGCGATACGCAGTATTTT

j_gene: TRBJ1-6
abundance: once
d_gene: TRBD1
v_gene: TRBV7-9
CDR3aa: CASSRDRTRNSPLHF
CDR3nt: TGTGCCAGCAGTCGGGACAGGACGAGGAATTCACCCCTCCACTTT